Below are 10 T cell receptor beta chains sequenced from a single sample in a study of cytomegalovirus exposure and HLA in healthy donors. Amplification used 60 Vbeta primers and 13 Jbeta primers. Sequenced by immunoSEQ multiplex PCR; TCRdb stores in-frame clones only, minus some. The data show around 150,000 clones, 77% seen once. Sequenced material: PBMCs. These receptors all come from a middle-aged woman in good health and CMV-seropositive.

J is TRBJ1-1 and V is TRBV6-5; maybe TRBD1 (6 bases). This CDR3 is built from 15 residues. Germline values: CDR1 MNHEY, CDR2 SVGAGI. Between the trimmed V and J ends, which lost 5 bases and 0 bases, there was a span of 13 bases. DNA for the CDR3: TGTGCCAGCAGTAGGGCGGCAGGGGTGAACACTGAAGCTTTCTTT. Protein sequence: CASSRAAGVNTEAFF.

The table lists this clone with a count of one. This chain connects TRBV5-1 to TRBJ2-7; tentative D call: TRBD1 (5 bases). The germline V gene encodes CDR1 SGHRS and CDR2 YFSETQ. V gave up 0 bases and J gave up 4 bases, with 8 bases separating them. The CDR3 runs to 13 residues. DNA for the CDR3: TGCGCCAGCAGCTTGGCGGCAGGGTACGAGCAGTACTTC. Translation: CASSLAAGYEQYF. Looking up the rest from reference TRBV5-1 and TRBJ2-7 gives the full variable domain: KAGVTQTPRYLIKTRGQQVTLSCSPISGHRSVSWYQQTPGQGLQFLFEYFSETQRNKGNFPGRFSGRQFSNSRSEMNVSTLELGDSALYLCASSLAAGYEQYFGPGTRLTVT.

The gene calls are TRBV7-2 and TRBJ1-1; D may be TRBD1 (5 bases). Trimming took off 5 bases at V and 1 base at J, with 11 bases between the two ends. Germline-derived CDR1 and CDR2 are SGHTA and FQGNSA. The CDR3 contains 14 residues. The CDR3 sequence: CASSPRQQNTEAFF. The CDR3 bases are TGTGCCAGCAGCCCTCGACAGCAGAACACTGAAGCTTTCTTT.

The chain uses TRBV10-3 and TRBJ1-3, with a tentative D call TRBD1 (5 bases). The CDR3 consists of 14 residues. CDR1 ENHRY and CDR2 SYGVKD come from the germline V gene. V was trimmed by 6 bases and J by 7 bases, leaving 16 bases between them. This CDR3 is CAIRDTVRRNTIYF. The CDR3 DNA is TGTGCCATCAGGGACACGGTCCGCCGGAACACCATATATTTT.

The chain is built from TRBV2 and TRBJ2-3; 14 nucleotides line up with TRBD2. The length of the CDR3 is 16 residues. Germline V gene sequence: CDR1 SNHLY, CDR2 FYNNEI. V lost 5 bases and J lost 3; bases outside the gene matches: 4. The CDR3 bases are TGTGCCAGCAGTATGGGACTAGCGGGAGAAACAGATACGCAGTATTTT. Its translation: CASSMGLAGETDTQYF.

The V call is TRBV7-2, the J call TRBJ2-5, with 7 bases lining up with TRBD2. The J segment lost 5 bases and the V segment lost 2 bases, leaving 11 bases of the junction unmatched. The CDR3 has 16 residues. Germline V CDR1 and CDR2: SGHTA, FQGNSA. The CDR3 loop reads CASSLIGGGGGETQYF. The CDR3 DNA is TGTGCCAGCAGCTTAATAGGCGGCGGGGGAGGGGAGACCCAGTACTTC.

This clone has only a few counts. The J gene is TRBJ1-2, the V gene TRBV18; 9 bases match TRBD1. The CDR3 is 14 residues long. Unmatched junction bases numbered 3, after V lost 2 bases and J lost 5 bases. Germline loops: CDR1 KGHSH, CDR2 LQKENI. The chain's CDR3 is CASSPAGTGYGYTF. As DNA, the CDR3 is TGTGCCAGCTCACCAGCCGGGACAGGGTATGGCTACACCTTC.

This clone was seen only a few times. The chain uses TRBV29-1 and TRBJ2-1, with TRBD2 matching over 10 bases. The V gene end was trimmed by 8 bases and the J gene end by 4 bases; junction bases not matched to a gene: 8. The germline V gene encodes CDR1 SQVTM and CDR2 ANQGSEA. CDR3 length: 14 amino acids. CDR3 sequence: CSSGGTSVYNEQFF. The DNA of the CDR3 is TGCAGCTCTGGAGGGACTAGCGTTTACAATGAGCAGTTCTTC.

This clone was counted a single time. CDR3: CASSQDLTSGGVETQYF. As DNA, the CDR3 is TGCGCCAGCAGCCAAGATCTGACTAGCGGGGGTGTGGAGACCCAGTACTTC. The chain couples TRBV4-3 to TRBJ2-5, with 12 bases matching TRBD2. The CDR3 contains 17 residues. The V gene's germline CDR1 is LGHNA and CDR2 YSLEER. V gave up 0 bases and J gave up 5 bases; unmatched junction bases: 7.

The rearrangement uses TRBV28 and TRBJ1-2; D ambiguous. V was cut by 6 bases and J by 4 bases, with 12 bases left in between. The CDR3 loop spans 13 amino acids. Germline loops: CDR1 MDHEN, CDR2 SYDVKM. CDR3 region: CASRGDTFYGYTF. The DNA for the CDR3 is TGTGCCAGCAGGGGAGACACGTTCTATGGCTACACCTTC.